These T cell receptor beta chains were read from a single sample in a study of T cells in Graves' hyperthyroidism and ophthalmopathy. From the multiplex PCR reads, TCRdb called clonotypes with MiXCR, one entry per CDR3 protein. This table holds fewer than 900,000 distinct CDR3 sequences, around 19% found once. What was sequenced was blood. The origin of the receptors is a woman aged 50 to 60 with Graves' hyperthyroidism that later progressed to Graves' ophthalmopathy. CDR3s include the opening cysteine and the closing phenylalanine or tryptophan. The D gene is left open where the match is weak. A clone size is listed for some rows: how often the clone was seen (once, few, many), or a class if it is expanded.

>TRBJ2-1|TRBV2|.|many
CASSEIGIAYNEQFF
TGTGCCAGCAGTGAAATAGGGATAGCCTACAATGAGCAGTTCTTC
>TRBJ1-1|TRBV4-1|.|few
CASSQDPGATEAFF
TGCGCCAGCAGCCAAGATCCGGGGGCCACTGAAGCTTTCTTT
>TRBJ2-7|TRBV3-1|TRBD2|many
CASSSSGGANEQYF
TGTGCCAGTTCTTCTAGCGGGGGGGCTAACGAGCAGTACTTC
>TRBJ1-1|TRBV6-5|.|many
CASSYSGYTEAFF
TGTGCCAGCAGTTACTCCGGATACACTGAAGCTTTCTTT
>TRBJ2-3|TRBV10-3|.|few
CAILARGTDTQYF
TGTGCCATCCTGGCCAGAGGCACAGATACGCAGTATTTT
>TRBJ2-7|TRBV27|.|.
CASSFFRGYEQYF
TGTGCCAGCAGTTTTTTTCGGGGATACGAGCAGTACTTC
>TRBJ2-7|TRBV7-2|.|few
CASSFYGYEQYF
TGTGCCAGCAGCTTTTACGGTTACGAGCAGTACTTC
>TRBJ1-1|TRBV5-1|TRBD1|few
CASSLVGTEVTEAFF
TGCGCCAGCAGCTTGGTGGGGACAGAAGTAACCGAAGCTTTCTTT
>TRBJ1-3|TRBV6-5|.|many
CASSYSGRSGNTIYF
TGTGCCAGCAGTTACTCGGGAAGGTCTGGAAACACCATATATTTT
>TRBJ1-2|TRBV18|TRBD1|.
CASSPESGGGYGYTF
TGTGCCAGCTCGCCCGAATCAGGGGGCGGCTATGGCTACACCTTC
>TRBJ1-3|TRBV7-8|.|few
CASSPGSIPSGNTIYF
TGTGCCAGCAGCCCTGGGTCAATCCCCTCTGGAAACACCATATATTTT
>TRBJ2-7|TRBV6-2/TRBV6-3|TRBD1|.
CASNIYGTGDRQYF
TGTGCCAGCAATATTTACGGGACAGGGGACAGGCAGTACTTC
>TRBJ2-5|TRBV18|TRBD2|many
CASSPSSGGARLETQYF
TGTGCCAGCTCACCATCCAGCGGGGGAGCCCGGCTGGAGACCCAGTACTTC
>TRBJ2-1|TRBV20-1|TRBD2|few
CSASLLAGGPNSYNEQFF
TGCAGTGCTAGCTTACTAGCGGGGGGGCCCAACTCCTACAATGAGCAGTTCTTC
>TRBJ2-3|TRBV5-1|TRBD2|few
CASSPYGGAGTDTQYF
TGCGCCAGCAGCCCCTACGGGGGGGCGGGGACAGATACGCAGTATTTT
>TRBJ2-7|TRBV3-1|.|few
CASSLSPDSYEQYF
TGTGCCAGCAGCCTCAGCCCCGACAGCTACGAGCAGTACTTC
>TRBJ2-2|TRBV20-1|.|.
CSARVRGTGELFF
TGCAGTGCTAGAGTCAGGGGCACCGGGGAGCTGTTTTTT
>TRBJ2-3|TRBV11-2|TRBD2|many
CASSFPKRGGFLRTDTQYF
TGTGCCAGCAGCTTCCCGAAGCGGGGGGGCTTCTTACGCACAGATACGCAGTATTTT
>TRBJ2-2|TRBV6-1|TRBD1|.
CASAPGTGDTGELFF
TGTGCCAGCGCTCCCGGGACAGGGGACACCGGGGAGCTGTTTTTT
>TRBJ2-5|TRBV4-2|.|few
CASSQVMAQETQYF
TGTGCCAGCAGCCAAGTGATGGCCCAAGAGACCCAGTACTTC
>TRBJ1-4|TRBV6-1|.|.
CASSEAWRRGREKLFF
TGTGCCAGCAGTGAAGCCTGGCGGCGCGGGCGCGAAAAACTGTTTTTT
>TRBJ2-5|TRBV19|TRBD1|once
CASSQGTGSRKTQYF
TGTGCCAGTAGCCAAGGGACAGGGAGTAGGAAGACCCAGTACTTC
>TRBJ2-3|TRBV7-3|TRBD2|many
CASSSGLPTDTQYF
TGTGCCAGCAGCTCGGGACTACCCACAGATACGCAGTATTTT
>TRBJ2-7|TRBV5-1|TRBD1|.
CASSFYPGQGDEQYF
TGCGCCAGCAGCTTCTACCCGGGACAGGGTGACGAGCAGTACTTC
>TRBJ1-2|TRBV7-8|.|.
CASTLSGARGGYTF
TGTGCCAGCACCCTTTCGGGAGCCAGAGGTGGCTACACCTTC
>TRBJ2-5|TRBV7-8|.|many
CASSSLVGPGAETQYF
TGTGCCAGCAGCTCCCTCGTCGGCCCGGGGGCAGAGACCCAGTACTTC
>TRBJ1-2|TRBV19|TRBD1|few
CASSSPRQGRWDYTF
TGTGCCAGTAGTTCGCCACGACAGGGGCGGTGGGACTACACCTTC
>TRBJ1-1|TRBV12-3/TRBV12-4|.|few
CASSFKGGSEAFF
TGTGCCAGCAGTTTTAAAGGAGGGTCTGAAGCTTTCTTT
>TRBJ1-1|TRBV27|TRBD1|few
CASSWEGGAEAFF
TGTGCCAGCAGTTGGGAAGGGGGCGCTGAAGCTTTCTTT
>TRBJ2-7|TRBV2|.|.
CASRGDGYEQYF
TGTGCCAGCAGGGGGGACGGCTACGAGCAGTACTTC
>TRBJ1-5|TRBV3-1|TRBD1|few
CASSQATGDQPQHF
TGTGCCAGCAGCCAAGCGACAGGGGATCAGCCCCAGCATTTT
>TRBJ1-4|TRBV7-2|TRBD1|few
CASSPVTGSNEKLFF
TGTGCCAGCAGCCCAGTGACAGGGTCTAATGAAAAACTGTTTTTT
>TRBJ1-2|TRBV20-1|.|many
CSASRTGANYGYTF
TGCAGTGCTAGCCGGACGGGCGCTAACTATGGCTACACCTTC
>TRBJ1-1|TRBV18|.|few
CASSPQEPRMNTEAFF
TGTGCCAGCTCACCTCAGGAACCCAGAATGAACACTGAAGCTTTCTTT
>TRBJ2-1|TRBV19|.|once
CASSTQGRYNEQFF
TGTGCCAGTAGTACCCAGGGGAGGTACAATGAGCAGTTCTTC
>TRBJ2-7|TRBV10-3|TRBD1|.
CAISEGTGGYEQYF
TGTGCCATCAGTGAAGGGACAGGGGGCTACGAGCAGTACTTC
>TRBJ2-5|TRBV6-1|TRBD2|few
CASRLGLAKETQYF
TGTGCCAGCAGGCTAGGACTAGCCAAAGAGACCCAGTACTTC
>TRBJ2-2|TRBV18|.|many
CASSPQATGTGELFF
TGTGCCAGCTCACCACAAGCGACGGGGACCGGGGAGCTGTTTTTT
>TRBJ2-3|TRBV11-1|.|.
CASSLARRGTDTQYF
TGTGCCAGCAGCTTGGCCAGGCGGGGCACAGATACGCAGTATTTT
>TRBJ1-1|TRBV6-1|TRBD1|.
CASSRQGGTNTEAFF
TGTGCCAGCAGTCGACAGGGCGGGACGAACACTGAAGCTTTCTTT
>TRBJ2-3|TRBV19|.|.
CASSMSRTDTQYF
TGTGCCAGTAGTATGTCGAGGACAGATACGCAGTATTTT
>TRBJ2-3|TRBV6-5|TRBD2|.
CASSYSRLAGALRWEYF
TGTGCCAGCAGTTATTCGAGACTAGCGGGGGCCCTACGTTGGGAGTATTTT
>TRBJ1-5|TRBV4-1|.|.
CASSQVDGANQPQHF
TGCGCCAGCAGCCAAGTCGATGGGGCGAATCAGCCCCAGCATTTT
>TRBJ2-7|TRBV6-1|TRBD1|many
CASSEAGRGPYEQYF
TGTGCCAGCAGTGAAGCAGGCAGGGGGCCCTACGAGCAGTACTTC
>TRBJ1-1|TRBV18|TRBD1|many
CASSPRDRGSTEAFF
TGTGCCAGCTCACCACGGGACAGGGGCAGCACTGAAGCTTTCTTT
>TRBJ2-2|TRBV3-1|TRBD2|.
CASSQRLANTGELFF
TGTGCCAGCAGCCAGAGACTAGCAAACACCGGGGAGCTGTTTTTT
>TRBJ2-1|TRBV29-1|.|few
CSAAGGPDEQFF
TGCAGCGCCGCTGGGGGGCCGGATGAGCAGTTCTTC